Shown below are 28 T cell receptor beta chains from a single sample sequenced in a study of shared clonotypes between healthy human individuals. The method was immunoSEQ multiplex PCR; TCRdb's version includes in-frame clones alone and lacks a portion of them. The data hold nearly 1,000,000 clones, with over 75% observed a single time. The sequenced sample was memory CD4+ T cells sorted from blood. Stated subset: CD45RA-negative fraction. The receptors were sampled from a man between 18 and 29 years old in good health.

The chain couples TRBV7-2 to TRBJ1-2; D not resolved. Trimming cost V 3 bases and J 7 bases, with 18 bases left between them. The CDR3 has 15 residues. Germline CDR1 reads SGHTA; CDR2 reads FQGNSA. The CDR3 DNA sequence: TGTGCCAGCAGCTTGGCAGGCGACCTCCTCGTTGGCTACACCTTC. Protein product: CASSLAGDLLVGYTF.

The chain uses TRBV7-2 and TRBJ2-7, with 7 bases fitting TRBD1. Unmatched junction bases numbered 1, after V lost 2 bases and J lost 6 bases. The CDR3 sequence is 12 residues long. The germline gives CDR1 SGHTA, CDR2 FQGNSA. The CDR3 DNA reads TGTGCCAGCAGCTTAACAGGGGCCGAGCAGTACTTC. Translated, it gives CASSLTGAEQYF.

CDR3 sequence reads: CASSYGANSPLHF. In DNA, the CDR3 is TGTGCCAGCAGCTATGGGGCTAATTCACCCCTCCACTTT. The chain is built from TRBV7-9 and TRBJ1-6; D might be TRBD1 (5 bases). This CDR3 contains 13 residues. V was trimmed by 4 bases and J by 6 bases, leaving 7 bases between them. Germline V CDR1 and CDR2: SEHNR, FQNEAQ (reference sequence).

The CDR3 region is CASSQVWDGSYEQYF. The CDR3 DNA reads TGCGCCAGCAGCCAAGTCTGGGATGGTTCCTACGAGCAGTACTTC. The V call is TRBV4-3, the J call TRBJ2-7, with no clear D. The V and J ends lost 1 base and 1 base respectively, with 11 bases between them. CDR1 is LGHNA and CDR2 is YSLEER in the germline V gene. The CDR3 sequence is 15 residues long.

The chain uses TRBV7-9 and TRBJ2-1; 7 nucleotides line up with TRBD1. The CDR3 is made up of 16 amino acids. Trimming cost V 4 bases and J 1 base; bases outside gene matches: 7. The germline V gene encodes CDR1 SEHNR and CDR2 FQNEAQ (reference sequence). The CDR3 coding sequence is TGTGCCAGCAGCTCCACAGGGGCCGGATCCTACAATGAGCAGTTCTTC. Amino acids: CASSSTGAGSYNEQFF. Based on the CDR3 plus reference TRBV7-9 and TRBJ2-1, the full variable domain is DTGVSQNPRHKITKRGQNVTFRCDPISEHNRLYWYRQTLGQGPEFLTYFQNEAQLEKSRLLSDRFSAERPKGSFSTLEIQRTEQGDSAMYLCASSSTGAGSYNEQFFGPGTRLTVL.

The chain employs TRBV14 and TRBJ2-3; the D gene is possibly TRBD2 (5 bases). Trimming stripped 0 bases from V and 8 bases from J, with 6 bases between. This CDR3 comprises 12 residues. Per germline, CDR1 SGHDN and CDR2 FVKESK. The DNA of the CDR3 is TGTGCCAGCAGCCAAGATCGGGGTACGCAGTATTTT. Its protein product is CASSQDRGTQYF.

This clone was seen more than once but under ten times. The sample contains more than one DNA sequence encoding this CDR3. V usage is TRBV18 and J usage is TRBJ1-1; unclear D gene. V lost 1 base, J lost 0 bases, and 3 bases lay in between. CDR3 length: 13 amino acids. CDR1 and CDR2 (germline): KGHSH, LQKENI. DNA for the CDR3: TGTGCCAGCTCACCACAATTGAACACTGAAGCTTTCTTT. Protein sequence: CASSPQLNTEAFF.

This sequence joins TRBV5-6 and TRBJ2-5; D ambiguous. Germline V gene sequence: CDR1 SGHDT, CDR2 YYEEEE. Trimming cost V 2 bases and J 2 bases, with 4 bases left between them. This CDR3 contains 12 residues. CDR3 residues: CASSFGQETQYF. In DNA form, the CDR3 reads TGTGCCAGCAGCTTTGGACAAGAGACCCAGTACTTC. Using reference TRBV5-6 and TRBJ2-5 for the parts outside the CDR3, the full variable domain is DAGVTQSPTHLIKTRGQQVTLRCSPKSGHDTVSWYQQALGQGPQFIFQYYEEEERQRGNFPDRFSGHQFPNYSSELNVNALLLGDSALYLCASSFGQETQYFGPGTRLLVL.

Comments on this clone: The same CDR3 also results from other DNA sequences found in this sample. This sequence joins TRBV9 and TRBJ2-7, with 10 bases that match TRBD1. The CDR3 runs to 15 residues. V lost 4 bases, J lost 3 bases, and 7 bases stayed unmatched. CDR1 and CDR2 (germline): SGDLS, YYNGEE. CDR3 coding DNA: TGTGCCAGCAGCCCCGGACAGGGGGGGAGCTACGAGCAGTACTTC. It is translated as CASSPGQGGSYEQYF.

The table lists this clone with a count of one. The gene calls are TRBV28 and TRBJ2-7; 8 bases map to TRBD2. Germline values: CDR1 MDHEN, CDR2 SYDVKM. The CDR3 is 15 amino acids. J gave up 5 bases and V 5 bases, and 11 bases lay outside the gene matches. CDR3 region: CASSPTSGSRHEQYF. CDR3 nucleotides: TGTGCCAGCAGTCCTACTAGCGGTTCGAGGCACGAGCAGTACTTC.

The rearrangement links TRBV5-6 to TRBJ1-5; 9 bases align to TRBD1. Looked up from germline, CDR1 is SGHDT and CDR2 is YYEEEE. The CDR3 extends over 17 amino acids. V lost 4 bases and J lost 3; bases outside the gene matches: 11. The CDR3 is CASSRASGQGLNQPQHF. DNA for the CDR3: TGTGCCAGCAGCCGGGCATCCGGACAGGGGCTCAATCAGCCCCAGCATTTT.

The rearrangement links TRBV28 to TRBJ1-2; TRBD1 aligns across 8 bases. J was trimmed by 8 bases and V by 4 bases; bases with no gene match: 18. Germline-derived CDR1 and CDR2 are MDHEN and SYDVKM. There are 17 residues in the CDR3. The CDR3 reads CASSSLPGQGGVEGYTF. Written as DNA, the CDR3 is TGTGCCAGCAGTTCTCTGCCCGGACAGGGAGGAGTGGAAGGCTACACCTTC.

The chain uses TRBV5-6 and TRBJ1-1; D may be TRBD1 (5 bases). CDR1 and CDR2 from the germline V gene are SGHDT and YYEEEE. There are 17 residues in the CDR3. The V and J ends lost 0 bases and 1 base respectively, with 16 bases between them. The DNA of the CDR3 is TGTGCCAGCAGCTTGGGGGGCAGACAAACCAGGAACACTGAAGCTTTCTTT. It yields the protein CASSLGGRQTRNTEAFF. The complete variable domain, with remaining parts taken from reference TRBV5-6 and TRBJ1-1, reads DAGVTQSPTHLIKTRGQQVTLRCSPKSGHDTVSWYQQALGQGPQFIFQYYEEEERQRGNFPDRFSGHQFPNYSSELNVNALLLGDSALYLCASSLGGRQTRNTEAFFGQGTRLTVV.

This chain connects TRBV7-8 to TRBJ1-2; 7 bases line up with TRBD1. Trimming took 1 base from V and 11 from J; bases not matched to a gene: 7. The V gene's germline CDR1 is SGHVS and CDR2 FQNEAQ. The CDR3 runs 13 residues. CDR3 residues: CASSLGWGQSYTF. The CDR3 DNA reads TGTGCCAGCAGCTTAGGCTGGGGACAGTCGTACACCTTC.

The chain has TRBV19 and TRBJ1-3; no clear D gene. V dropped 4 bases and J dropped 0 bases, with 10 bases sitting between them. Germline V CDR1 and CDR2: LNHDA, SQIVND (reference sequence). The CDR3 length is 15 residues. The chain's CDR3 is CASSKTSYSGNTIYF. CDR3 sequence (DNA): TGTGCCAGTAGTAAAACGTCCTACTCTGGAAACACCATATATTTT.

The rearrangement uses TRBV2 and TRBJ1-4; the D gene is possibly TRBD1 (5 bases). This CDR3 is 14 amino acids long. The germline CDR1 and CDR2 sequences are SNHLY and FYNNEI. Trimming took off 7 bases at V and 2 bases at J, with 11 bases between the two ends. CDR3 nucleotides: TGTGCCAGCAATACCCAGGGTACTAATGAAAAACTGTTTTTT. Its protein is CASNTQGTNEKLFF.

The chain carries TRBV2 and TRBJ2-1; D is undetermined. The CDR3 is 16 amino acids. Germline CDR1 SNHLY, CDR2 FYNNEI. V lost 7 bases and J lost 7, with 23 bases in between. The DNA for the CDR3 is TGTGCCAGCAACCCCCGGGTAGCAGACCGGTTGAATGAGCAGTTCTTC. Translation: CASNPRVADRLNEQFF.

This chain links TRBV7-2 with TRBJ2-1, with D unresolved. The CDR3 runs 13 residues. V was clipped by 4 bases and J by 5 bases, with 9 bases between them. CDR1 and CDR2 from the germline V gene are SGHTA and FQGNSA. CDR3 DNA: TGTGCCAGCAGCTCCCCACTAAACAATGAGCAGTTCTTC. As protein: CASSSPLNNEQFF.

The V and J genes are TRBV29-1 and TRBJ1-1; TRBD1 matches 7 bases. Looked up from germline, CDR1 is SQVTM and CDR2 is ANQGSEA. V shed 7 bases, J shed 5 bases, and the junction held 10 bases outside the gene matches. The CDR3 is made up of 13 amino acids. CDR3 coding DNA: TGCAGCGCGCTGGACAGGCGTCTAACTGAAGCTTTCTTT. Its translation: CSALDRRLTEAFF.

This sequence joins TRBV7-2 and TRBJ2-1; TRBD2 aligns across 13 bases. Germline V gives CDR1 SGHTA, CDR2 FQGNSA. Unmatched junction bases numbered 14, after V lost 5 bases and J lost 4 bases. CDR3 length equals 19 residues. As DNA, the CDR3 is TGTGCCAGCAGCCCCCCGGGACTAGCGGGGTATAGAGGATACAATGAGCAGTTCTTC. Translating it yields CASSPPGLAGYRGYNEQFF.

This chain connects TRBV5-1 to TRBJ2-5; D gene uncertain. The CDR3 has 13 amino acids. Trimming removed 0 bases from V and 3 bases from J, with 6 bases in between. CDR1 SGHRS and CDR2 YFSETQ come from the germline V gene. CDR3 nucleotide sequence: TGCGCCAGCAGCTTGGGCAGTAAAGAGACCCAGTACTTC. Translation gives CASSLGSKETQYF. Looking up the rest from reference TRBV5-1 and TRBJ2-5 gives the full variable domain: KAGVTQTPRYLIKTRGQQVTLSCSPISGHRSVSWYQQTPGQGLQFLFEYFSETQRNKGNFPGRFSGRQFSNSRSEMNVSTLELGDSALYLCASSLGSKETQYFGPGTRLLVL.

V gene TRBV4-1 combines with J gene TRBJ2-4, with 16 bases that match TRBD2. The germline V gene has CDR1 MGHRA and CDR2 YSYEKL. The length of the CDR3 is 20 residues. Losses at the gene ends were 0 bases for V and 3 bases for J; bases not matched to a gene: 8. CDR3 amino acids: CASSQDPPGLAGGGKNIQYF. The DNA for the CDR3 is TGCGCCAGCAGCCAAGATCCCCCGGGACTAGCGGGAGGGGGCAAAAACATTCAGTACTTC.

CDR3 DNA: TGTGCCAGCAGCCGCTCGGGACAGGGCTACGAGCAGTACTTC. Translating gives CASSRSGQGYEQYF. This chain links TRBV7-2 with TRBJ2-7; 9 nucleotides line up with TRBD1. The CDR3 is made up of 14 amino acids. The V segment lost 5 bases and the J segment 3 bases; nucleotides outside the gene matches: 5. Germline V gene data show CDR1 as SGHTA and CDR2 as FQGNSA.

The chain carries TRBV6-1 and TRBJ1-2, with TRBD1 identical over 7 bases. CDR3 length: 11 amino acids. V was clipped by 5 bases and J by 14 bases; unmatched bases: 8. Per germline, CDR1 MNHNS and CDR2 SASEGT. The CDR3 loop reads CASSLGTAGTF. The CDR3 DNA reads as TGTGCCAGCAGTTTGGGGACAGCCGGAACCTTC.

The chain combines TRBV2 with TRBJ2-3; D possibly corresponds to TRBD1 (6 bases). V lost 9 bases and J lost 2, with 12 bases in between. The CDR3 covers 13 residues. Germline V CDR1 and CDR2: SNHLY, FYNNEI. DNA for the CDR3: TGTGCCAGTTCAATGGGGGCCACAGATACGCAGTATTTT. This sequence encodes CASSMGATDTQYF.

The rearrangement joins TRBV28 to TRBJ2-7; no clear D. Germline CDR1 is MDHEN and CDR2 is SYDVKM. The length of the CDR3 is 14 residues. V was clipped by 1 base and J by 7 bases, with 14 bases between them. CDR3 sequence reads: CASSLSFGIREQYF. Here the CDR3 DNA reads TGTGCCAGCAGTTTATCCTTTGGGATAAGGGAGCAGTACTTC. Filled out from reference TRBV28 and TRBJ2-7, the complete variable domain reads DVKVTQSSRYLVKRTGEKVFLECVQDMDHENMFWYRQDPGLGLRLIYFSYDVKMKEKGDIPEGYSVSREKKERFSLILESASTNQTSMYLCASSLSFGIREQYFGPGTRLTVT.

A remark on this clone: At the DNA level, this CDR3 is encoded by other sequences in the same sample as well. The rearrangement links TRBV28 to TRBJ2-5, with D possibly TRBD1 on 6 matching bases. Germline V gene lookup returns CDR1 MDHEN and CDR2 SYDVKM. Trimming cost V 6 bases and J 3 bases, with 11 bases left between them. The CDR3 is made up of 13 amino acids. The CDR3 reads CASSLTGKETQYF. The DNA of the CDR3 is TGTGCCAGCAGCCTGACAGGAAAAGAGACCCAGTACTTC.

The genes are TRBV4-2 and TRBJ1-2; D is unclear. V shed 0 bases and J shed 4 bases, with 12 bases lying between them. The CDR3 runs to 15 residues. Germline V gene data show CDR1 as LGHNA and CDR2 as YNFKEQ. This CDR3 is CASSQDHDDRYGYTF. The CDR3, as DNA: TGTGCCAGCAGCCAAGATCATGACGACCGCTATGGCTACACCTTC.